One sample yielded the 13 T cell receptor beta chains listed below, sequenced in a study of blood T cell repertoires in COVID-19. Generated by immunoSEQ multiplex PCR, the TCRdb table keeps only in-frame clones and is missing some. The sample records under 100,000 clones, around 82% being singletons. Sequencing used peripheral blood. Receptor source: a man aged 55 to 70 with acute or convalescent COVID-19.

This chain joins TRBV6-5 and TRBJ1-1; a weak D match, TRBD1 (5 bases). The V gene lost 2 bases and the J gene lost 4 bases, with 8 bases spanning the gap. Germline V lookup: CDR1 MNHEY, CDR2 SVGAGI. The CDR3 is 13 amino acids. The CDR3 coding sequence is TGTGCCAGCAGTTACGCGACAGTCACTGAAGCTTTCTTT. Protein sequence: CASSYATVTEAFF.

This sequence joins TRBV28 and TRBJ1-5; D uncertain. Trimming shortened V by 6 bases and J by 3 bases, and 9 bases separated the two germline ends. Germline CDR1 and CDR2: MDHEN and SYDVKM. This CDR3 contains 13 residues. CDR3 DNA sequence: TGTGCCAGCAGGAGTTGGTTCAATCAGCCCCAGCATTTT. As protein: CASRSWFNQPQHF.

The rearrangement uses TRBV29-1 and TRBJ1-1; D is ambiguous. Per germline, CDR1 SQVTM and CDR2 ANQGSEA. V gave up 5 bases and J gave up 8 bases, with 15 bases separating them. This CDR3 is 12 amino acids long. As DNA, the CDR3 is TGCAGCGTTTCGGCAGGAAGATCGGAAGCTTTCTTT. It translates to CSVSAGRSEAFF. The full variable domain, its missing parts supplied by reference TRBV29-1 and TRBJ1-1, is SAVISQKPSRDICQRGTSLTIQCQVDSQVTMMFWYRQQPGQSLTLIATANQGSEATYESGFVIDKFPISRPNLTFSTLTVSNMSPEDSSIYLCSVSAGRSEAFFGQGTRLTVV.

Only one count was recorded for this clone. The rearrangement uses TRBV7-2 and TRBJ2-1; D gene unclear. Trimming took 2 bases from V and 8 from J, leaving 7 bases between them. The CDR3 totals 12 residues. CDR1 is SGHTA and CDR2 is FQGNSA in the germline V gene. CDR3 DNA sequence: TGTGCCAGCAGCTTACAGGTCTATGAGCAGTTCTTC. Its protein is CASSLQVYEQFF.

The chain joins TRBV12-1 to TRBJ1-2; TRBD1 was called by the table and not checked on the DNA. TRBV12-1 is a listed pseudogene. The CDR3 covers 16 residues. The CDR3 protein is CASKWDRGRVDYGYTF. The CDR3 DNA sequence: TGTGCCAGCAAGTGGGACAGGGGGCGAGTTGACTATGGCTACACCTTC.

The chain links TRBV3-1 (or the pseudogene TRBV3-2) to TRBJ1-1, with TRBD1 identical over 9 bases. The V gene's germline CDR1 is LGHDT and CDR2 YNNKEL (reference sequence). Trimming took 6 bases from V and 8 from J; bases not matched to a gene: 4. The length of the CDR3 is 12 residues. CDR3 coding DNA: TGTGCCAGCAGTCATACAGGGGGCGAAGCTTTCTTT. Translating gives CASSHTGGEAFF.

The rearrangement joins TRBV5-1 to TRBJ1-1, with 10 bases matching TRBD1. CDR3 length: 15 residues. Germline loops: CDR1 SGHRS, CDR2 YFSETQ. The J segment lost 5 bases and the V segment lost 2 bases, leaving 6 bases of the junction unmatched. Here the CDR3 DNA reads TGCGCCAGCAGCTTCCAGGGACAGGGGCGAACTGAAGCTTTCTTT. This translates into CASSFQGQGRTEAFF.

This chain joins TRBV19 and TRBJ2-5; 14 nucleotides line up with TRBD2. V shed 5 bases and J 2 bases; nucleotides not matched to a gene: 4. The germline V gene has CDR1 LNHDA and CDR2 SQIVND (reference sequence). There are 16 residues in the CDR3. The CDR3 DNA follows: TGTGCCAGTAGTCCCCGACTAGCGGGGGGGCAAGAGACCCAGTACTTC. Its translation: CASSPRLAGGQETQYF.

This chain uses TRBV5-1 with TRBJ2-2; D may be TRBD1 (6 bases). This CDR3 contains 13 residues. Germline V lookup: CDR1 SGHRS, CDR2 YFSETQ. The V end was cut by 5 bases, the J end by 6 bases, with 11 bases between. CDR3 bases: TGCGCCAGCAGTACAGGGTCCCCCGGGGAGCTGTTTTTT. Protein: CASSTGSPGELFF.

V and J are TRBV2 and TRBJ2-5, with 12 bases lining up with TRBD2. The CDR3 has 13 amino acids. CDR1 and CDR2 (germline): SNHLY, FYNNEI. The junction had 4 bases not matched to a gene; V was cut back by 9 bases and J by 5 bases. The CDR3 reads CARRTSGAETQYF. The CDR3 DNA sequence: TGTGCCAGAAGGACTAGCGGGGCGGAGACCCAGTACTTC.

The V gene is TRBV6-4, the J gene TRBJ2-1; 7 nucleotides line up with TRBD2. The CDR3 is 16 amino acids. Trimming removed 6 bases from V and 6 bases from J; junction bases left unmatched: 14. Germline CDR1 reads MRHNA; CDR2 reads SNTAGT. The CDR3 coding sequence is TGTGCCAGCAGCCCAATGGGGCGGGGGATCGGCAATGAGCAGTTCTTC. This encodes CASSPMGRGIGNEQFF.

CDR3 region: CASSPMGQTNEQFF. DNA for the CDR3: TGTGCCAGCTCACCAATGGGACAGACCAATGAGCAGTTCTTC. V gene TRBV18 combines with J gene TRBJ2-1; 7 bases match TRBD1. The CDR3 length is 14 residues. CDR1 is KGHSH, CDR2 LQKENI, per germline. J was trimmed by 6 bases and V by 2 bases; bases with no gene match: 4.

The chain employs TRBV27 and TRBJ1-5; no firm D call. The CDR3 totals 15 residues. Germline CDR1 and CDR2: MNHEY and SMNVEV (reference sequence). V lost 3 bases and J lost 7, with 16 bases in between. The chain's CDR3 is CASSLAPPAVQPQHF. CDR3 DNA sequence: TGTGCCAGCAGTTTGGCACCCCCAGCGGTACAGCCCCAGCATTTT.